The text below deals with one T cell receptor (beta chain). The entry originates in a study of blood T cell repertoires in COVID-19. Study details: The study drew acute and convalescent COVID-19 samples from the United States, Italy and Spain. PBMCs, B-cell-depleted T cells, or T cells were the source of the cDNA or gDNA that made up the material.

Original methodology: Reference gene primer amplification gave nucleated cell count estimates. The protocol was immunoSEQ multiplex PCR, while the TCRdb copy is restricted to in-frame clones and leaves out a portion. Clone size and V and J calls were adopted from that table, with D and trimming inferred from the DNA. The sample includes approximately 180,000 clones, approximately 85% seen only once; the top ten take roughly 3%. The germline gives CDR1 SGDLS, CDR2 YYNGEE. V lost 1 base, J lost 3 bases, and 11 bases stayed unmatched. The CDR3 is 17 residues long. The chain carries TRBV9 and TRBJ2-5; TRBD1 matches 8 bases. Sequencing input: peripheral blood. The sequence came from a man in his sixties with acute or convalescent COVID-19. This CDR3 is CASSVSPNRGSEETQYF. The CDR3 DNA sequence: TGTGCCAGCAGCGTATCCCCGAACAGGGGGTCCGAAGAGACCCAGTACTTC.